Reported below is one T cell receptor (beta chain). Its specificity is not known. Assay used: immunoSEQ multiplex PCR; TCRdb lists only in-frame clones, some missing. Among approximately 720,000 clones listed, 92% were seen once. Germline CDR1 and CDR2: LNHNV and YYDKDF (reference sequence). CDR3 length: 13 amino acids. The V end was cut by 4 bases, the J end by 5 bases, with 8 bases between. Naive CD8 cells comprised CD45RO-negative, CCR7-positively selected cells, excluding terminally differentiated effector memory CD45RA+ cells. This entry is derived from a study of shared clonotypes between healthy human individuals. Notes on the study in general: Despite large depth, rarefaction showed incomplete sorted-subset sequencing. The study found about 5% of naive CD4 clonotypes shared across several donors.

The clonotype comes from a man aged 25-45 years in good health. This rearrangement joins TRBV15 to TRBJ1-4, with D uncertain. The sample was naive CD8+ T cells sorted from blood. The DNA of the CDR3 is TGTGCCACCAGCACAGAAGAGAATGAAAAACTGTTTTTT. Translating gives CATSTEENEKLFF.